Listed below are T cell receptor beta chains from one sample, sequenced in a study of T cell changes during pregnancy in multiple sclerosis. Only in-frame clones appear in the TCRdb table, and some are missing; sequencing was by immunoSEQ multiplex PCR. The sample has about 44,000 clones, 90% to 95% seen once. The material was CD4+ T cells from peripheral blood mononuclear cells, obtained in the first trimester of pregnancy. The receptors derive from a female donor with multiple sclerosis, enrolled in a pregnancy study. Each CDR3 is given with its conserved first and last residue. D genes are given only for firm matches. Only some rows state a clone size, as once, few, many or a class for expanded clones.

CDR3 length: 13
V gene: TRBV6-5
clone size: -
J gene: TRBJ2-7
D gene: -
CDR3 protein: CASSPSETYEQYF
CDR3 DNA: TGTGCCAGCAGTCCAAGCGAGACCTACGAGCAGTACTTC

CDR3 length: 18
V gene: TRBV18
clone size: -
J gene: TRBJ2-7
D gene: TRBD1
CDR3 protein: CASSHPLRPGTGRSEQYF
CDR3 DNA: TGTGCCAGCTCCCACCCCCTTCGGCCCGGGACAGGGAGATCCGAGCAGTACTTC

CDR3 length: 14
V gene: TRBV30
clone size: -
J gene: TRBJ1-2
D gene: -
CDR3 protein: CAWSVIQGNGGYTF
CDR3 DNA: TGTGCCTGGAGTGTGATACAGGGCAACGGTGGCTACACCTTC

CDR3 length: 16
V gene: TRBV19
clone size: -
J gene: TRBJ2-3
D gene: TRBD2
CDR3 protein: CASSITSGGAEDTQYF
CDR3 DNA: TGTGCCAGTAGTATAACTAGCGGGGGGGCCGAAGATACGCAGTATTTT

CDR3 length: 13
V gene: TRBV6-1
clone size: once
J gene: TRBJ1-1
D gene: -
CDR3 protein: CASSDRGRPEAFF
CDR3 DNA: TGTGCCAGCAGTGACAGGGGCAGGCCTGAAGCTTTCTTT

CDR3 length: 13
V gene: TRBV7-3
clone size: -
J gene: TRBJ1-2
D gene: -
CDR3 protein: CASSLTVRDGYTF
CDR3 DNA: TGTGCCAGCAGCTTAACGGTGAGGGATGGCTACACCTTC

CDR3 length: 16
V gene: TRBV6-1
clone size: -
J gene: TRBJ2-6
D gene: -
CDR3 protein: CASSVDRSLGANVLTF
CDR3 DNA: TGTGCCAGCAGTGTTGACAGGTCCCTTGGGGCCAACGTCCTGACTTTC

CDR3 length: 13
V gene: TRBV2
clone size: few
J gene: TRBJ1-5
D gene: -
CDR3 protein: CASSPQENQPQHF
CDR3 DNA: TGTGCCAGCAGCCCACAGGAAAATCAGCCCCAGCATTTT

CDR3 length: 14
V gene: TRBV4-1
clone size: -
J gene: TRBJ2-7
D gene: TRBD1
CDR3 protein: CASSQPGQGFFRYF
CDR3 DNA: TGCGCCAGCAGCCAACCGGGACAGGGTTTCTTTCGGTACTTC

CDR3 length: 15
V gene: TRBV12-5
clone size: once
J gene: TRBJ2-3
D gene: TRBD1
CDR3 protein: CASGPGQGSTDTQYF
CDR3 DNA: TGTGCTAGTGGTCCTGGACAGGGAAGCACAGATACGCAGTATTTT

CDR3 length: 15
V gene: TRBV19
clone size: -
J gene: TRBJ1-1
D gene: -
CDR3 protein: CASSTPFGGITEAFF
CDR3 DNA: TGTGCCAGTAGTACCCCATTCGGAGGTATCACTGAAGCTTTCTTT

CDR3 length: 19
V gene: TRBV5-6
clone size: -
J gene: TRBJ2-7
D gene: -
CDR3 protein: CASSLFNPRLSGYSYEQYF
CDR3 DNA: TGTGCCAGCAGCTTGTTTAATCCCCGTTTATCCGGGTATTCCTACGAGCAGTACTTC

CDR3 length: 16
V gene: TRBV5-6
clone size: -
J gene: TRBJ1-3
D gene: TRBD1
CDR3 protein: CASSRTLRTGGNTIYF
CDR3 DNA: TGTGCCAGCAGCCGTACTCTCCGGACAGGTGGAAACACCATATATTTT

CDR3 length: 19
V gene: TRBV5-4
clone size: -
J gene: TRBJ2-1
D gene: -
CDR3 protein: CASSLFSLLQMPTYNEQFF
CDR3 DNA: TGTGCCAGCAGCTTGTTTTCCCTCCTTCAGATGCCGACCTACAATGAGCAGTTCTTC

CDR3 length: 18
V gene: TRBV9
clone size: -
J gene: TRBJ1-4
D gene: -
CDR3 protein: CASSPRVGVGDHNEKLFF
CDR3 DNA: TGTGCCAGCAGCCCCAGGGTAGGGGTAGGGGATCATAATGAAAAACTGTTTTTT

CDR3 length: 17
V gene: TRBV4-2
clone size: -
J gene: TRBJ2-5
D gene: TRBD2
CDR3 protein: CASSQGQGAGVGETQYF
CDR3 DNA: TGTGCCAGCAGCCAGGGTCAGGGAGCGGGGGTAGGAGAGACCCAGTACTTC

CDR3 length: 13
V gene: TRBV19
clone size: once
J gene: TRBJ1-5
D gene: -
CDR3 protein: CASSGEGDQPQHF
CDR3 DNA: TGTGCCAGTAGTGGGGAGGGGGATCAGCCCCAGCATTTT

CDR3 length: 14
V gene: TRBV6-6
clone size: once
J gene: TRBJ1-5
D gene: TRBD1
CDR3 protein: CASMTGNRNQPQHF
CDR3 DNA: TGTGCCAGCATGACAGGGAACCGCAATCAGCCCCAGCATTTT

CDR3 length: 15
V gene: TRBV6-1
clone size: -
J gene: TRBJ1-5
D gene: TRBD1
CDR3 protein: CASSEAAGGRQPQHF
CDR3 DNA: TGTGCCAGCAGTGAAGCGGCAGGGGGACGGCAGCCCCAGCATTTT

CDR3 length: 13
V gene: TRBV19
clone size: -
J gene: TRBJ2-3
D gene: TRBD1
CDR3 protein: CASRDRGTDTQYF
CDR3 DNA: TGTGCCAGCCGGGACAGGGGTACAGATACGCAGTATTTT